The 7 T cell receptor beta chains below all came from one sample that was sequenced in a study of T cell repertoires in cytomegalovirus infection. In TCRdb, the reads were re-called with MiXCR into one record per CDR3 protein. Here the sample spans about 310,000 distinct CDR3 sequences, 25% being singletons. What these receptors recognize is not known. This sample comprised cultured PBMCs, obtained from culture after CMV antigen stimulation. Receptor source: a human donor in good health (CMV status not recorded). Some clones in this sample may be carry-over from other donors' samples.

This sequence joins TRBV18 and TRBJ2-7; tentative D call: TRBD1 (6 bases). V was pared by 6 bases and J by 3 bases, with 15 bases between. Germline lookup yields CDR1 KGHSH and CDR2 LQKENI. CDR3 length: 14 residues. The CDR3 coding sequence is TGTGCCAGCTCCCTCAGCGTGGACAGCTACGAGCAGTACTTC. Amino acid sequence: CASSLSVDSYEQYF.

Concerning this clonotype: A much larger clone differs from this one at a single base, so this may be a read error. The chain links TRBV11-2 to TRBJ2-1, with unresolved D. Germline V gene sequence: CDR1 SGHAT, CDR2 FQNNGV. V was clipped by 2 bases and J by 0 bases, with 5 bases between them. CDR3 length equals 14 residues. The CDR3: CASSLPSSYNEQFF. CDR3 nucleotides: TGTGCCAGCAGCTTACCGAGCTCCTACAATGAGCAGTTCTTC.

There are a few counts of this clonotype. This chain connects TRBV27 to TRBJ2-7; 13 bases are shared with TRBD2. Losses at the gene ends were 3 bases for V and 3 bases for J; bases not matched to a gene: 8. Germline CDR1 reads MNHEY; CDR2 reads SMNVEV (reference sequence). This CDR3 is 17 amino acids long. CDR3 coding DNA: TGTGCCAGCAGTTTGGCCCCGGGACTAGCGGGGATCTACGAGCAGTACTTC. Its protein product is CASSLAPGLAGIYEQYF.

This chain joins TRBV10-3 and TRBJ2-3; 14 bases map to TRBD2. Per the germline V gene, CDR1 is ENHRY and CDR2 is SYGVKD. The CDR3 is 16 amino acids. The V segment lost 6 bases and the J segment 8 bases; nucleotides outside the gene matches: 10. The CDR3 coding sequence is TGTGCCATCAGAAATGGACTAGCGGGAGGAATGGGTACGCAGTATTTT. Translation gives CAIRNGLAGGMGTQYF.

This clonotype has a handful of counts. V and J are TRBV24-1 and TRBJ2-3, with 9 bases that match TRBD1. Germline loops: CDR1 KGHDR, CDR2 SFDVKD. Trimming removed 4 bases from V and 1 base from J; junction bases left unmatched: 2. The CDR3 has 15 amino acids. In nucleotides, the CDR3 is TGTGCCACCAGTGACCGGGACAGGGGCACAGATACGCAGTATTTT. Residues: CATSDRDRGTDTQYF.

V and J are TRBV6-5 and TRBJ2-7; D possibly corresponds to TRBD2 (7 bases). CDR1 and CDR2 from the germline V gene are MNHEY and SVGAGI. The CDR3 length is 15 residues. Trimming took off 0 bases at V and 5 bases at J, with 14 bases between the two ends. This CDR3 is CASSYSGGQRDEQYF. CDR3 DNA sequence: TGTGCCAGCAGTTACTCGGGGGGGCAGCGCGACGAGCAGTACTTC.

Only a few counts were recorded for this clonotype. This chain joins TRBV20-1 and TRBJ2-1; D possibly corresponds to TRBD1 (5 bases). The CDR3 spans 14 residues. With 0 bases removed from V and 3 bases from J, the gap between germline ends came to 9 bases. The germline V gene encodes CDR1 DFQATT and CDR2 SNEGSKA (reference sequence). The CDR3 DNA reads TGCAGTGCTAGAGAGGGGCAGAACTACAATGAGCAGTTCTTC. Residues: CSAREGQNYNEQFF.